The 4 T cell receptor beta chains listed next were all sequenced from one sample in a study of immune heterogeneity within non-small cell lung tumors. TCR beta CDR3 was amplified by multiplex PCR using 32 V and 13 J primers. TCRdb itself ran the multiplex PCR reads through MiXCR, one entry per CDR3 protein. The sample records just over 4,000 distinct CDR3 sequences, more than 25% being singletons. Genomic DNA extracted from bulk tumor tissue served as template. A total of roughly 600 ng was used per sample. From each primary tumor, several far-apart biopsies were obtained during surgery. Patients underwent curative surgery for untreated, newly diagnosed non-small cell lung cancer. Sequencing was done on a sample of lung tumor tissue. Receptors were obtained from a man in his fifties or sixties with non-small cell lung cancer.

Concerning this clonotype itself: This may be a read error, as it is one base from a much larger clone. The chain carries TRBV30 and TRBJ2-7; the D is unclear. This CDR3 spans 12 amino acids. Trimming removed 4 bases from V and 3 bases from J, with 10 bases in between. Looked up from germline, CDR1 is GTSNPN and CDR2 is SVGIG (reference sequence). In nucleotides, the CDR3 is TGTGCCTGGACTAGTTTTAGCTACGAGCAGTACTTC. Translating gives CAWTSFSYEQYF. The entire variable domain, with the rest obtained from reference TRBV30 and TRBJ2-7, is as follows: SQTIHQWPATLVQPVGSPLSLECTVEGTSNPNLYWYRQAAGRGLQLLFYSVGIGQISSEVPQNLSASRPQDRQFILSSKKLLLSDSGFYLCAWTSFSYEQYFGPGTRLTVT.

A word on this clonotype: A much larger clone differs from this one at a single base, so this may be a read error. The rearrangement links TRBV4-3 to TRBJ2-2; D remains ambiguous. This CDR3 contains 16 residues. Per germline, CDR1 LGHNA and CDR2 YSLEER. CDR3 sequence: CTSSQESLDFTGELFF. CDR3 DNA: TGCACCAGCAGCCAAGAATCCCTAGACTTCACCGGGGAGCTGTTTTTT.

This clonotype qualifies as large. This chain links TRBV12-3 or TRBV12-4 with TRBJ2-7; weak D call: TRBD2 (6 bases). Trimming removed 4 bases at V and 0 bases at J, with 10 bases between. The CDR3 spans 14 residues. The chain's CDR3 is CASSSGVPSYEQYF. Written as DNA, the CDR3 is TGTGCCAGCAGTTCGGGGGTTCCCTCCTACGAGCAGTACTTC.

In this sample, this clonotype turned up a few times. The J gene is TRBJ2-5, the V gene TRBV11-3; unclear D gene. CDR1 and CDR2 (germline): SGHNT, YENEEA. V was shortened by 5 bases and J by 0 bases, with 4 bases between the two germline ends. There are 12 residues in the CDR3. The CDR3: CASSGDQETQYF. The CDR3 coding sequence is TGTGCCAGCAGCGGGGACCAAGAGACCCAGTACTTC. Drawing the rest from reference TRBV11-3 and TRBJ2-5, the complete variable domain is EAGVVQSPRYKIIEKKQPVAFWCNPISGHNTLYWYLQNLGQGPELLIRYENEEAVDDSQLPKDRFSAERLKGVDSTLKIQPAELGDSAVYLCASSGDQETQYFGPGTRLLVL.